This TCR beta chain was retrieved from a study of blood T cell repertoires in COVID-19. The wider study: Sites across the United States, Italy and Spain contributed samples from acute and convalescent COVID-19. PBMCs, B-cell-depleted T cells, or T cells provided the cDNA or gDNA that made up the material.

V lost 4 bases and J lost 2; bases outside the gene matches: 9. The germline V gene has CDR1 SGHRS and CDR2 YFSETQ. CDR3 length: 17 residues. Source study methods: Researchers report that nucleated cell counts were estimated from reference gene primer amplification. TCRdb's copy holds only in-frame clones and misses some; the assay was immunoSEQ multiplex PCR. The V and J calls and the clone size are those of that table, but D and trimming were determined from the DNA. The sample contains 100,000 or so clones, 70% to 90% of which appear only once. The specimen sequenced was peripheral blood. This receptor was obtained from a human donor in a cohort sampled during active COVID-19. The chain has TRBV5-1 and TRBJ2-5; 12 nucleotides agree with TRBD2. The DNA of the CDR3 is TGCGCCAGCAGCCCACTGACTAGCGGGAGCTTTCAAGAGACCCAGTACTTC. Protein product: CASSPLTSGSFQETQYF.